This T cell receptor beta chain is from a study of control samples from healthy donors and cancer patients. Sequencing was performed with immunoSEQ multiplex PCR; in TCRdb, only in-frame clones are kept and a portion is missing. The data contain 130,000 or so clones, 89% of them singletons. The CDR3 totals 14 residues. Trimming took off 4 bases at V and 1 base at J, with 10 bases between the two ends. Germline V gene lookup returns CDR1 MNHEY and CDR2 SMNVEV (reference sequence). The sample comprised blood. The sequence came from a man aged 50 to 60 in good health. The chain uses TRBV27 and TRBJ2-5; D is ambiguous. As DNA, the CDR3 is TGTGCCAGCAGTTCCGACCGCCTCCAAGAGACCCAGTACTTC. As protein: CASSSDRLQETQYF.